Listed here is a single T cell receptor beta chain. The antigen remains undetermined. The data were obtained in a study of T cell repertoires in cytomegalovirus infection. After removal of 7 bases from V and 3 bases from J, the junction contained 3 bases not matched to a gene. In germline, CDR1 is KGHDR, CDR2 SFDVKD. The CDR3 loop spans 14 amino acids. TCRdb used MiXCR to reprocess the reads, holding one entry per CDR3 protein. The table includes about 890,000 distinct CDR3 sequences, approximately 32% detected once. This sequence originates from a human donor in good health (CMV status not recorded). Some clones in this sample may be carry-over from other donors' samples. The sample here was cultured CD8+ T cells from PBMCs, taken from culture after CMV antigen stimulation. The V call is TRBV24-1, the J call TRBJ2-2; 8 positions agree with TRBD2. The CDR3 sequence: CATSQRGYTGELFF. The CDR3 DNA is TGTGCCACCAGCCAGCGGGGGTACACCGGGGAGCTGTTTTTT.